This T cell receptor beta chain was found in a study of vaccination and CD4 T cells after COVID-19 (dated by TCRdb to the early 2020s). Some background on the complete study: SARS-CoV-2 positivity had been established in the convalescent patients by nasal swab PCR, and mild disease was recorded in eight to ten of these patients and severe disease in one. The convalescent cohort comprised six males and four females, including two Hispanic individuals, seven Caucasians, two Asians and one multiracial person. Each participant got two doses of either the Pfizer-BioNTech BNT162b2 vaccine (n=8) or the Moderna mRNA-1273 vaccine (n=2). Post-COVID blood samples were collected from convalescent patients a median of approximately 100 days after diagnosis, with a range of roughly 30 to 161 days. Post-vaccine blood samples were collected a median of approximately 68 days after the second vaccine dose, ranging from about 12 to 241 days. A few convalescent patients were sampled both early after vaccination (day 14) and late after vaccination (days 161 to 241). Overlapping spike peptide pools from SARS-CoV-2 and from the common cold coronaviruses HCoV-NL63, HCoV-OC43 and HCoV-229E were used as culture stimuli. Control cultures received a CEFX viral epitope pool as the positive control, an HIV-1 Nef peptide pool as the negative control, or no peptide. In fewer than 12 COVID-19 convalescent patients and a few infection-naive healthy vaccine recipients, researchers compared the spike-specific CD4+ TCR repertoire from before mRNA vaccination with the repertoire from after. Broad study findings and their caveats: Relatively few convalescent patients were included in the study, and early timepoints after natural infection were not analyzed. In convalescent patients, a median approximately 86% of post-vaccine SARS-CoV-2-reactive clones were detected only after vaccination, suggesting vaccine-specific priming. The median number of SARS-CoV-2-reactive clonotypes rose from about 23 after infection to 30 to 45 after vaccination, but the change was not significant. Of the vaccine-specific clones in convalescent patients, 304 of 307, or nearly all, reacted only to SARS-CoV-2 spike and did not cross-react with common cold coronaviruses.

The time point tag for this specimen amounts to: late sampling 161 to 241 days after vaccination in a few convalescent patients. Read against the paper, the sample's treatment or condition label means: approximately 10-day PBMC culture with coronavirus spike peptide pools or control peptides (ViraFEST assay). The study used the ViraFEST assay, which expanded antigen-specific T cells with peptide pools and then identified expanded clonotypes by TCR sequencing. The positive SARS-CoV-2 PCR tests of the convalescent patients were dated from March to December 2020, before the Alpha, Beta and Delta variants emerged in the United States. Each well held millions of PBMCs cultured in IMDM containing approximately 5% human AB serum and approximately 9.8 IU/ml IL-2, with 10 ug/ml peptide pools added. On days 3 and 7, half of the culture medium was replaced with fresh IL-2-containing medium. Once the cells had been in culture for around ten days, the EasySep CD4+ T cell isolation kit was used to isolate CD4+ T cells by negative selection. PBMCs were separated from whole blood using Ficoll-Paque Plus gradient centrifugation and then either used fresh or cryopreserved at -140C. Culture conditions were generally each tested in triplicate wells.

With respect to this clonotype: The clone's antigen remains unknown. Qualities for individual bases were not recorded, and no much larger clone is one base off.

The library was obtained by PCR. DNA from cultured CD4+ T cells was subjected to TCR sequencing with the Oncomine TCR Beta short-read assay at the Johns Hopkins FTIC core. Genomic DNA was extracted from the cultured CD4+ T cells with the QIAamp micro DNA kit. Oncomine TCR Beta libraries made from cultured CD4+ T cells were pooled using unique dual indexes and sequenced on an Illumina iSeq 100. The original pipeline was this. Non-productive sequences were removed, and CDR3s that did not start with C, did not end with F or W, or were shorter than 7 amino acids were discarded. The MANAFEST web application was used to identify antigen-specific clonotypes by comparing peptide-stimulated wells against reference wells and other culture wells. To be called positive, a clone needed an FDR below 0.05, an odds ratio above 5, and a productive frequency above 0.1% in at least two of three replicate wells. Clonotypes that were significantly expanded in both SARS-CoV-2 spike wells and at least one common cold coronavirus spike condition were defined as cross-reactive. CDR3 homology was assessed with Levenshtein distances (stringdist) and unrooted phylogenetic trees (ape) in R version 3.6.1. The public reads were reprocessed in TCRdb via fastp at Q25 and MiXCR, keeping in-frame beta chains. Entries that share a CDR3 protein sequence are merged under the most common genes and DNA. The V and J calls and clone size come from TCRdb's table, not from the authors' own analysis. This sample has roughly 20,000 distinct CDR3 sequences in its table, and roughly 40% of those were observed once. The biggest ten clones account for 9% to 10% of the sample.

CDR1 and CDR2, looked up from the germline V gene (reference sequence), are DFQATT and SNEGSKA. From the cysteine up to the phenylalanine, the CDR3 has a length of 13 residues. Only the CDR3 DNA stays, 39 bases, in frame from base 1. The sample consisted of CD4+ T cells from blood, cultured in vitro, taken about 7 months after SARS-CoV-2 vaccination. The sequence was obtained from a human donor who had recovered from COVID-19. Rearrangement joined TRBV20-1 to TRBJ1-4, with 7 bases in between that match TRBD1. The CDR3 is CSPKGASNEKLFF. The DNA is as follows: TGCAGCCCTAAGGGGGCGTCTAATGAAAAACTGTTTTTT.